Sequencing of this TCR beta chain was carried out in a study of shared clonotypes between healthy human individuals. Terminally differentiated effector memory CD45RA+ cells were excluded by CCR7 positive selection of CD45RO-negative cells. Donors comprised only Caucasian adults living in Nashville, Tennessee. TCRdb keeps only in-frame clones here, not all; method: immunoSEQ multiplex PCR. The repertoire has 2 million to 2.5 million clones, about 95% of them found once; the top ten carry approximately 1.2%. This CDR3 is 11 amino acids long. Germline CDR1 is MNHEY and CDR2 is SVGAGI. V dropped 6 bases and J dropped 7 bases, with 4 bases sitting between them.

Sequencing was performed on naive CD8+ T cells sorted from blood. The genes are TRBV6-5 and TRBJ1-6, with D unresolved. This sequence originates from a young man in good health. CDR3 in DNA: TGTGCCAGCAGCCAAAATTCACCCCTCCACTTT. Its translation: CASSQNSPLHF.